The clone carrying this TCR beta chain was seen ten or more times. The antigen remains undetermined. These data originate in a study of T cell repertoires in cytomegalovirus infection. Overall study: Public signatures in TCR beta pointed to CMV infection and matching HLA type.

One entry per CDR3 protein, called by TCRdb with MiXCR from the reads. The top ten clones hold around 3% of a sample with 740,000 or so distinct CDR3 sequences, less than 40% of them seen once. V dropped 3 bases and J dropped 8 bases, with 5 bases sitting between them. This CDR3 has 12 residues. Looked up from germline, CDR1 is MNHEY and CDR2 is SMNVEV (reference sequence). General study points: Within the response measured ex vivo, HLA-C-restricted CMV-specific TCR beta clonotypes were dominant.

Sequencing was done on a sample of PBMCs. The TCR originated in a human donor in good health (CMV status not recorded). Some clones in this sample may be carry-over from other donors' samples. V gene TRBV27 combines with J gene TRBJ1-6; no clear D. CDR3 region: CASSFLDSPLHF. CDR3 nucleotides: TGTGCCAGCAGTTTTCTAGATTCACCCCTCCACTTT.